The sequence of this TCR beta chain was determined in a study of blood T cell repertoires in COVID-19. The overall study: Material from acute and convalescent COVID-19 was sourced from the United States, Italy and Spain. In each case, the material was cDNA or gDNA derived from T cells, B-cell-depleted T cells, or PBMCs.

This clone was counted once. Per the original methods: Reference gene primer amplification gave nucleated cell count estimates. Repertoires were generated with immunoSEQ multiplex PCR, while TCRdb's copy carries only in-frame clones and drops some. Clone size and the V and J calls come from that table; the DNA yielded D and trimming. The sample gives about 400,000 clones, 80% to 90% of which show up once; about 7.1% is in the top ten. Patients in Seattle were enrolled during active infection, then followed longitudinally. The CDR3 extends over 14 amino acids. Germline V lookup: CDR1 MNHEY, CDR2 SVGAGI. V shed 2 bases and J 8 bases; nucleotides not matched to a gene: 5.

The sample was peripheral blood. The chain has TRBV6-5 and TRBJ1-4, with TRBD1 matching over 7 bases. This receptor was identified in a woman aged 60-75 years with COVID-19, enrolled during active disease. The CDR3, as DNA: TGTGCCAGCAGTTACCGACAGGGCGGGGAAAAACTGTTTTTT. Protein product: CASSYRQGGEKLFF.